One sample yielded the 30 T cell receptor beta chains listed below, sequenced in a study of vaccination and CD4 T cells after COVID-19. These receptors' targets are unknown. Treatment noted: approximately 9-day PBMC culture with coronavirus spike peptide pools or control peptides (ViraFEST assay). The Oncomine TCR Beta short-read assay sequenced DNA from cultured CD4+ T cells. MiXCR was run by TCRdb on the PCR reads, yielding one entry per CDR3 protein. The data contain 6,400 or so distinct CDR3 sequences, around 22% of them singletons. Sequenced here: CD4+ T cells from blood, cultured in vitro, sampled after SARS-CoV-2 vaccination. The receptors derive from a human donor who had recovered from COVID-19.

V usage is TRBV28 and J usage is TRBJ2-7; D gene uncertain. In germline, CDR1 is MDHEN, CDR2 SYDVKM. Trimming stripped 7 bases from V and 2 bases from J, with 15 bases between. The CDR3 extends over 14 amino acids. DNA of the CDR3: TGTGCCAGCATCCATTCAGGTTTTGCCTACGAGCAGTACTTC. It codes for CASIHSGFAYEQYF. Together with reference TRBV28 and TRBJ2-7, the CDR3 gives the full variable domain: DVKVTQSSRYLVKRTGEKVFLECVQDMDHENMFWYRQDPGLGLRLIYFSYDVKMKEKGDIPEGYSVSREKKERFSLILESASTNQTSMYLCASIHSGFAYEQYFGPGTRLTVT.

This clonotype was seen more than once but under ten times. The rearrangement uses TRBV11-3 and TRBJ1-5; possible D gene TRBD1, 6 bases. Trimming pared 5 bases from V and 3 bases from J, leaving 14 bases between. The CDR3 sequence is 15 residues long. CDR1 SGHNT and CDR2 YENEEA come from the germline V gene. CDR3 in DNA: TGTGCCAGCAGCCAAAGGGGACACTTCAATCAGCCCCAGCATTTT. Translation: CASSQRGHFNQPQHF.

This clonotype was found a few times. V is TRBV7-8 and J is TRBJ2-6; perhaps TRBD1 as D (6 bases). V lost 1 base, J lost 3 bases, and 13 bases lay in between. The CDR3 is 17 amino acids. Germline V CDR1 and CDR2: SGHVS, FQNEAQ. The CDR3 coding sequence is TGTGCCAGCAGCTTAGGAGGGGGTAGGAGTGGGGCCAACGTCCTGACTTTC. Translated: CASSLGGGRSGANVLTF.

J is TRBJ1-1 and V is TRBV19, with 8 bases fitting TRBD1. This CDR3 spans 14 amino acids. Germline V lookup: CDR1 LNHDA, CDR2 SQIVND (reference sequence). The trim removed 5 bases at V and 4 bases at J, leaving 6 bases unmatched. As DNA, the CDR3 is TGTGCCAGTAGTGGACAGGGCTGGGGCACTGAAGCTTTCTTT. This gives the protein CASSGQGWGTEAFF. The whole variable domain, filled in from reference TRBV19 and TRBJ1-1, reads DGGITQSPKYLFRKEGQNVTLSCEQNLNHDAMYWYRQDPGQGLRLIYYSQIVNDFQKGDIAEGYSVSREKKESFPLTVTSAQKNPTAFYLCASSGQGWGTEAFFGQGTRLTVV.

There are a few counts of this clonotype. This chain uses TRBV6-1 with TRBJ2-7; 10 bases map to TRBD2. Germline loops: CDR1 MNHNS, CDR2 SASEGT. Trimming cost V 5 bases and J 5 bases; bases outside gene matches: 18. The CDR3 has 18 residues. CDR3 in amino acids: CASSRRDRSTSGIDEQYF. DNA for the CDR3: TGTGCCAGCAGTCGCCGGGACAGGAGTACTAGCGGGATAGACGAGCAGTACTTC.

The rearrangement uses TRBV28 and TRBJ2-3, with TRBD2 identical over 7 bases. Germline assignment: CDR1 MDHEN and CDR2 SYDVKM. The ends lost 6 bases at V and 3 bases at J; junction bases unmatched: 9. The CDR3 length is 15 residues. The CDR3 region has the DNA TGTGCCAGCAGCAACACCGGGGGAGGGACAGATACGCAGTATTTT. It yields the protein CASSNTGGGTDTQYF. Supplemented by reference TRBV28 and TRBJ2-3, the full variable domain reads DVKVTQSSRYLVKRTGEKVFLECVQDMDHENMFWYRQDPGLGLRLIYFSYDVKMKEKGDIPEGYSVSREKKERFSLILESASTNQTSMYLCASSNTGGGTDTQYFGPGTRLTVL.

This clonotype was seen a handful of times. This chain uses TRBV7-2 with TRBJ2-3; D not certain. Trimming removed 2 bases at V and 0 bases at J, with 9 bases between. CDR1 SGHTA and CDR2 FQGNSA come from the germline V gene. The CDR3 runs 15 residues. The CDR3: CASSLRGFSTDTQYF. The CDR3 region has the DNA TGTGCCAGCAGCTTACGTGGGTTTAGCACAGATACGCAGTATTTT.

This clonotype showed up just a few times. The CDR3 loop is CASGTGTDTQYF. The CDR3 nucleotides are TGCGCCAGCGGTACAGGGACAGATACGCAGTATTTT. This rearrangement joins TRBV10-1 to TRBJ2-3; perhaps TRBD1 as D (6 bases). Trimming took 8 bases from V and 3 from J, leaving 9 bases between them. From germline, CDR1 is WNHNN and CDR2 SYGVQD (reference sequence). The CDR3 has 12 amino acids.

Notes on this clonotype: This may be a read error, as it is one base from a much larger clone. The chain combines TRBV11-3 with TRBJ2-5; tentative D call: TRBD1 (6 bases). This CDR3 comprises 16 residues. Trimming cost V 5 bases and J 4 bases, with 20 bases left between them. CDR1 SGHNT and CDR2 YENEEA come from the germline V gene. The chain's CDR3 is CASSPQGARGGETQYF. The CDR3, as DNA: TGTGCCAGCAGCCCCCAAGGGGCGAGAGGGGGAGAGACCCAGTACTTC.

Sample share makes this clonotype medium-sized. For the CDR3, the DNA is TGCAGTGCTAGAGACCCTAAGGCAGCAGGTCAGCCCCAGCATTTT. Translated: CSARDPKAAGQPQHF. This rearrangement joins TRBV20-1 to TRBJ1-5, with D uncertain. Trimming pared 0 bases from V and 6 bases from J, leaving 15 bases between. The CDR3 runs 15 residues. Germline values: CDR1 DFQATT, CDR2 SNEGSKA (reference sequence).

This clonotype was seen a few times. The chain has TRBV20-1 and TRBJ2-7, with 11 bases matching TRBD2. V gave up 5 bases and J gave up 6 bases; unmatched junction bases: 9. Germline CDR1 reads DFQATT; CDR2 reads SNEGSKA (reference sequence). The CDR3 length is 14 residues. The CDR3 sequence is CSALAGGPDAEQYF. The CDR3 coding sequence is TGCAGTGCTTTAGCGGGGGGGCCTGATGCCGAGCAGTACTTC.

This chain links TRBV6-2 or TRBV6-3 with TRBJ2-1; D call uncertain. This CDR3 comprises 12 residues. Deletions cut 2 bases from V and 10 bases from J, with 9 bases between. The germline CDR1 and CDR2 sequences are MNHEY and SVGEGT. This chain's CDR3 is CASSYQWNEQFF. Here the CDR3 DNA reads TGTGCCAGCAGTTACCAGTGGAACGAGCAGTTCTTC.

Only a few counts were recorded for this clonotype. The V gene is TRBV10-1, the J gene TRBJ2-7; D uncertain. CDR3 length: 14 amino acids. The germline CDR1 and CDR2 sequences are WNHNN and SYGVQD (reference sequence). V gave up 7 bases and J gave up 6 bases, with 19 bases separating them. The CDR3 DNA follows: TGCGCCAGCACCCCACTTTCCTTTTGTAGCGAGCAGTACTTC. This codes for CASTPLSFCSEQYF.

The rearrangement uses TRBV6-1 and TRBJ1-2; D is uncertain. CDR3 length: 16 amino acids. Trimming took off 0 bases at V and 4 bases at J, with 15 bases between the two ends. Germline CDR1 reads MNHNS; CDR2 reads SASEGT. Here the CDR3 DNA reads TGTGCCAGCAGTGAAGCGGACGCCCGAATCTTCTATGGCTACACCTTC. Residues: CASSEADARIFYGYTF.

The rearrangement links TRBV28 to TRBJ1-6; the D gene is possibly TRBD1 (6 bases). Germline V gene lookup returns CDR1 MDHEN and CDR2 SYDVKM. Trimming shortened V by 5 bases and J by 8 bases, and 16 bases separated the two germline ends. CDR3 length equals 15 residues. CDR3 nucleotides: TGTGCCAGCAGTCGCACCGGGACACACGATTCACCCCTCCACTTT. Its translation is CASSRTGTHDSPLHF.

By frequency in the sample, this clonotype is medium-sized. The chain is built from TRBV20-1 and TRBJ1-6; D is perhaps TRBD1 (6 bases). The germline CDR1 and CDR2 sequences are DFQATT and SNEGSKA (reference sequence). Trimming shortened V by 6 bases and J by 1 base, and 10 bases separated the two germline ends. This CDR3 spans 14 amino acids. CDR3 bases: TGCAGTGCCAGTCAGGGGTCCTATAATTCACCCCTCCACTTT. Its protein is CSASQGSYNSPLHF.

The rearrangement links TRBV6-5 to TRBJ1-1; D is undetermined. Per the germline V gene, CDR1 is MNHEY and CDR2 is SVGAGI. The CDR3 length is 14 residues. Trimming took 0 bases from V and 3 from J, leaving 8 bases between them. The CDR3 sequence: CASSYSMSYTEAFF. CDR3 coding DNA: TGTGCCAGCAGTTACTCGATGAGTTACACTGAAGCTTTCTTT.

Relative to its sample, this clonotype is medium-sized. V is TRBV7-8 and J is TRBJ2-5; 8 bases agree with TRBD1. Germline V CDR1 and CDR2: SGHVS, FQNEAQ. The CDR3 runs to 14 residues. Unmatched junction bases numbered 7, after V lost 6 bases and J lost 4 bases. The CDR3 DNA follows: TGTGCCAGCAGTCTCCAGGGGGCAGGAGAGACCCAGTACTTC. Protein sequence: CASSLQGAGETQYF.

V is TRBV6-1 and J is TRBJ1-2, with 8 positions matching TRBD1. The CDR3 length is 17 residues. The germline V gene encodes CDR1 MNHNS and CDR2 SASEGT. V shed 8 bases, J shed 0 bases, and the junction held 14 bases outside the gene matches. CDR3 bases: TGTGCCAGCGGAGAATTCGGGACAGGCACTCCTAACTATGGCTACACCTTC. This gives the protein CASGEFGTGTPNYGYTF.

This clonotype is medium-sized within its sample. The chain combines TRBV20-1 with TRBJ2-5; TRBD2 aligns across 11 bases. J gave up 4 bases and V 3 bases, and 10 bases lay outside the gene matches. The CDR3 has 16 amino acids. From germline, CDR1 is DFQATT and CDR2 SNEGSKA (reference sequence). In DNA form, the CDR3 reads TGCAGTGCTAGGATGGGGACTAGCGGAAGGAGAGAGACCCAGTACTTC. This sequence encodes CSARMGTSGRRETQYF.

The rearrangement uses TRBV2 and TRBJ1-2; D is unclear. This CDR3 has 13 amino acids. The V gene's germline CDR1 is SNHLY and CDR2 FYNNEI. V lost 5 bases, J lost 0 bases, and 7 bases lay in between. As DNA, the CDR3 is TGTGCCAGCAGTAGGGTTGCTAACTATGGCTACACCTTC. Its translation is CASSRVANYGYTF.

The chain employs TRBV10-3 and TRBJ2-1, with 13 bases fitting TRBD2. The CDR3 sequence is 15 residues long. Per germline, CDR1 ENHRY and CDR2 SYGVKD. The V gene end was trimmed by 4 bases and the J gene end by 6 bases; junction bases not matched to a gene: 3. The CDR3 loop reads CAISVTSGGVNEQFF. The CDR3 DNA follows: TGTGCCATCAGTGTTACTAGCGGGGGGGTCAATGAGCAGTTCTTC.

This chain connects TRBV19 to TRBJ1-6; possible D gene TRBD1, 5 bases. The CDR3 has 12 residues. The V gene's germline CDR1 is LNHDA and CDR2 SQIVND (reference sequence). V was trimmed by 5 bases and J by 9 bases, leaving 8 bases between them. The DNA for the CDR3 is TGTGCCAGTAGTTCGCAGGGTTCACCCCTCCACTTT. It is translated as CASSSQGSPLHF.

By share, this clonotype counts as medium-sized (0.01 to 0.1%). The chain combines TRBV27 with TRBJ2-7; 9 bases are a match to TRBD2. Germline V gives CDR1 MNHEY, CDR2 SMNVEV (reference sequence). V dropped 0 bases and J dropped 7; count of bases not matched to a gene: 7. The CDR3 totals 15 residues. The CDR3 spells CASSLSAGGPKEQYF. The CDR3 coding sequence is TGTGCCAGCAGTTTATCGGCGGGGGGGCCAAAAGAGCAGTACTTC.

The table lists this clonotype with a few counts. The J gene is TRBJ2-3, the V gene TRBV4-2, with unresolved D. Germline-derived CDR1 and CDR2 are LGHNA and YNFKEQ. V was shortened by 0 bases and J by 5 bases, with 3 bases between the two germline ends. CDR3 size: 12 residues. The DNA for the CDR3 is TGTGCCAGCAGCCAAGAAATAGATACGCAGTATTTT. Translation: CASSQEIDTQYF.

The rearrangement joins TRBV28 to TRBJ1-2, with unresolved D. V was shortened by 2 bases and J by 0 bases, with 4 bases between the two germline ends. This CDR3 is built from 13 residues. The germline V gene encodes CDR1 MDHEN and CDR2 SYDVKM. CDR3 nucleotides: TGTGCCAGCAGTTTACAGGCTAACTATGGCTACACCTTC. This sequence encodes CASSLQANYGYTF.

The J gene is TRBJ2-7, the V gene TRBV2; tentatively, D is TRBD2 (5 bases). The CDR3 loop spans 14 amino acids. V gave up 5 bases and J gave up 4 bases, with 15 bases separating them. The germline V gene encodes CDR1 SNHLY and CDR2 FYNNEI. CDR3: CASSSDGGVYEQYF. In DNA, the CDR3 is TGTGCCAGCAGTTCGGACGGAGGCGTATACGAGCAGTACTTC.

By share, this clonotype counts as medium-sized. The gene calls are TRBV28 and TRBJ1-5; possible D gene TRBD1, 5 bases. Trimming removed 6 bases at V and 6 bases at J, with 12 bases between. There are 13 residues in the CDR3. Germline V lookup: CDR1 MDHEN, CDR2 SYDVKM. This CDR3 is CASRREGPQPQHF. CDR3 in DNA: TGTGCCAGCAGGCGAGAGGGGCCTCAGCCCCAGCATTTT.

This chain joins TRBV4-1 and TRBJ2-1; D tentatively reads TRBD1 or TRBD2 (5 bases each). The V end lost 0 bases, the J end lost 9 bases, and 9 bases lay between the germline ends. The CDR3 is 13 amino acids. The germline gives CDR1 MGHRA, CDR2 YSYEKL. The DNA for the CDR3 is TGCGCCAGCAGCCAAGAAGTGGGACGTGAGCAGTTCTTC. This translates into CASSQEVGREQFF.

This chain links TRBV5-5 with TRBJ2-7, with 9 positions matching TRBD2. J lost 3 bases, V lost 1 base, and 8 bases had no gene match. The CDR3 is 16 amino acids. Germline V gene lookup returns CDR1 SGHKS and CDR2 YYEKEE (reference sequence). The CDR3 spells CASSLSPAGGVYEQYF. As DNA, the CDR3 is TGTGCCAGCAGCTTGAGCCCAGCGGGGGGAGTCTACGAGCAGTACTTC.